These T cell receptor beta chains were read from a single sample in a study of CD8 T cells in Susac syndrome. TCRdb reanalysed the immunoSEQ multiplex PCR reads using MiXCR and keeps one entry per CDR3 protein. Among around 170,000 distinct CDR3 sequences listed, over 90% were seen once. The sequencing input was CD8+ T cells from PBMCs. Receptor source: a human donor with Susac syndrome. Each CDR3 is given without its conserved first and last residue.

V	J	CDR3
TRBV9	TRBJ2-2	ASTRTSNTGELF
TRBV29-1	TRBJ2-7	SAQKGRGRSYEQY
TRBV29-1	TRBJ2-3	SVNGLAGGRTSGRRDTQY
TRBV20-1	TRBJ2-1	SARGHGGASNEQF
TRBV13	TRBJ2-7	ASSSNSGNSYEQY
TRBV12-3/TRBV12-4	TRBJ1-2	ASSPAMDIGYT
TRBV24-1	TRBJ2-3	ATRRGSTDTQY
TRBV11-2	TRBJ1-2	ASSLSSANYGYT
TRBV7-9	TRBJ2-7	ASSFRGRNEQY
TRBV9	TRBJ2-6	ASSVESSGANVLT
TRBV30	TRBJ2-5	ACLLAGDLQETQY
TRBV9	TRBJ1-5	ASSVEQGGNQPQH
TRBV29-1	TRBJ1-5	SVGGGLDQPQH
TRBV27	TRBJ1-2	ASKHRGQMGYT
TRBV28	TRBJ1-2	ASSKGRYNYGYT
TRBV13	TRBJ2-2	ASSLAGGLNTGELF